This paragraph covers one T cell receptor beta chain sequence. The antigen is unknown. These data are taken from a study of shared clonotypes between healthy human individuals. Broader study findings: A generally larger estimated richness was seen in naive subsets than in memory subsets. Clonotypes shared by all four sorted-subset donors had higher generation probabilities than non-shared clonotypes.

The repertoire was sequenced with immunoSEQ multiplex PCR; TCRdb's copy has only in-frame clones and lacks some. The sample lists about a million clones, about 80% occurring once. CD45RA-negative memory and CD45RA+ naive subsets were split from the CD4+ cells. Germline V CDR1 and CDR2: MGHDK, SYGVNS. The V end was cut by 5 bases, the J end by 1 base, with 15 bases between. The CDR3 consists of 16 residues. Sequenced: memory CD4+ T cells sorted from blood. Subset indicated: CD45RA-negative fraction. The chain is built from TRBV25-1 and TRBJ2-4, with D maybe TRBD2 (5 bases). The sequence was obtained from a man younger than 35 in good health. The chain's CDR3 is CASSPFGVGAKNIQYF. The CDR3 DNA reads as TGTGCCAGCAGTCCCTTCGGGGTCGGTGCCAAAAACATTCAGTACTTC.